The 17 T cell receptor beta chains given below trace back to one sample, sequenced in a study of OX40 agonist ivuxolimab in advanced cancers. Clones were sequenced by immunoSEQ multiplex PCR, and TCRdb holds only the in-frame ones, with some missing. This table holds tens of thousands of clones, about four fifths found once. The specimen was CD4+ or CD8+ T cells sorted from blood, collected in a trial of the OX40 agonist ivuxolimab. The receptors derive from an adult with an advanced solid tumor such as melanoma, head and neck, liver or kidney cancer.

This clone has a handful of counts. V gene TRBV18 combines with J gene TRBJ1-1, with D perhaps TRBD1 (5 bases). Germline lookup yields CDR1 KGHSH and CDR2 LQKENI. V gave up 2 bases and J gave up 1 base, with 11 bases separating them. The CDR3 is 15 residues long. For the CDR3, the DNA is TGTGCCAGCTCACCAACCGGGACTCCGAACACTGAAGCTTTCTTT. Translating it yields CASSPTGTPNTEAFF. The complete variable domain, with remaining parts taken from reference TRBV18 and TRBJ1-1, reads NAGVMQNPRHLVRRRGQEARLRCSPMKGHSHVYWYRQLPEEGLKFMVYLQKENIIDESGMPKERFSAEFPKEGPSILRIQQVVRGDSAAYFCASSPTGTPNTEAFFGQGTRLTVV.

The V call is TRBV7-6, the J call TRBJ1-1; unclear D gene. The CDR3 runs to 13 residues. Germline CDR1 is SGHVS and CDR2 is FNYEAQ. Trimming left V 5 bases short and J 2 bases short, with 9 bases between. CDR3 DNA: TGTGCCAGCAGCGCCACGGACAACACTGAAGCTTTCTTT. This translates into CASSATDNTEAFF.

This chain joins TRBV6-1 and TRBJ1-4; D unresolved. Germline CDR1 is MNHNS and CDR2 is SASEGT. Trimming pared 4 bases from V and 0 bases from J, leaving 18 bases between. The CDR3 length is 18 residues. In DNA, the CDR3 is TGTGCCAGCAGTGGGTCACGAGGAAGGCTAGCAACTAATGAAAAACTGTTTTTT. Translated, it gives CASSGSRGRLATNEKLFF.

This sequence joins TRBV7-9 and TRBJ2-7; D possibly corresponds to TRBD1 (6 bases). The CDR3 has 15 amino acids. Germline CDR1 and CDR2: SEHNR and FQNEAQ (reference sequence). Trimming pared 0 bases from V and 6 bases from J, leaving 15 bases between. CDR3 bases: TGTGCCAGCAGCTTAGCGGTGGCAGGGGTGGGCGAGCAGTACTTC. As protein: CASSLAVAGVGEQYF.

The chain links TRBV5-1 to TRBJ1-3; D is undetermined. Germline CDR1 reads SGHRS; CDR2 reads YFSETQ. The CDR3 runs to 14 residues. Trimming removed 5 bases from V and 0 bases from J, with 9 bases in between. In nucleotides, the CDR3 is TGCGCCAGCAGAGGTCAGGTCTCTGGAAACACCATATATTTT. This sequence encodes CASRGQVSGNTIYF.

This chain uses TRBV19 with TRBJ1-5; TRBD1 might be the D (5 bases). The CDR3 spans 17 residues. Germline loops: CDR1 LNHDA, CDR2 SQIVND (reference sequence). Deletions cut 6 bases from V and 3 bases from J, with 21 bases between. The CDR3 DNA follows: TGTGCCAGTAGCGGGCCCGGGGGTAGATTAGTCAATCAGCCCCAGCATTTT. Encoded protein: CASSGPGGRLVNQPQHF.

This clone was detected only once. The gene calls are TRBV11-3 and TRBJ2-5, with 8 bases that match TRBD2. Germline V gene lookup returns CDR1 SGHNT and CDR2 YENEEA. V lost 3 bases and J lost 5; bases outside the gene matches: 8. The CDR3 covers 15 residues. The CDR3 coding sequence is TGTGCCAGCAGCTTCACCCAGCGGGAGTGGGAGACCCAGTACTTC. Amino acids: CASSFTQREWETQYF.

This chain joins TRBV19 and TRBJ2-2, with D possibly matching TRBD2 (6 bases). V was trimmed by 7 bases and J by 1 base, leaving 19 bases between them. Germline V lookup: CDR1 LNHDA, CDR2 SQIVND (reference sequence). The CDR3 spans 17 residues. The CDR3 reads CASIMGGLTLNTGELFF. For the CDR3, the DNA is TGTGCCAGTATCATGGGGGGACTGACTTTGAACACCGGGGAGCTGTTTTTT.

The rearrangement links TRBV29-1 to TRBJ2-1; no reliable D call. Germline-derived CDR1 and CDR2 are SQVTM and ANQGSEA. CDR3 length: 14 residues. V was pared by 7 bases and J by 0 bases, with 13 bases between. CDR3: CSDGVPSSYNEQFF. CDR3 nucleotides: TGCAGCGACGGCGTACCAAGCTCCTACAATGAGCAGTTCTTC.

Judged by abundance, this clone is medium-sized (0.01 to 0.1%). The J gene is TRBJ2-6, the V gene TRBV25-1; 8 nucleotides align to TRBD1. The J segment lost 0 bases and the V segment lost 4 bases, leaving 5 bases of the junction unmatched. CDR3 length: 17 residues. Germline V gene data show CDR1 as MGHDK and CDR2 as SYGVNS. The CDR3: CASSGGQEFSGANVLTF. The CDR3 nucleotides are TGTGCCAGCAGTGGGGGACAGGAATTCTCTGGGGCCAACGTCCTGACTTTC.

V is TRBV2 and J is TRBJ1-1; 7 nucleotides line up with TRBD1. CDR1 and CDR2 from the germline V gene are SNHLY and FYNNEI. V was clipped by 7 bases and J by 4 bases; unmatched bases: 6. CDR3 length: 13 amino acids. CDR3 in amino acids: CASNRQGSTEAFF. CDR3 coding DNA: TGTGCCAGCAACCGACAGGGTAGCACTGAAGCTTTCTTT.

The CDR3 DNA is TGTGCCAGCAGGGGTGGAGGGGAGAATGGCTACACCTTC. Residues: CASRGGGENGYTF. This chain connects TRBV6-4 to TRBJ1-2, with D possibly being TRBD1 (5 bases). V lost 6 bases to trimming and J lost 6 bases, with 14 bases between them. Germline V lookup: CDR1 MRHNA, CDR2 SNTAGT. The CDR3 contains 13 residues.

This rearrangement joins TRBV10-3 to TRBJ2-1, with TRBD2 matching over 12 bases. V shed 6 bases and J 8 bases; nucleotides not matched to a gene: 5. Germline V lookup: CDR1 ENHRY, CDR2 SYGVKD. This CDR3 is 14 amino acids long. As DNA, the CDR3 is TGTGCCATCAGGCCTAGCGGGAGGGGGGATGAGCAGTTCTTC. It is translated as CAIRPSGRGDEQFF.

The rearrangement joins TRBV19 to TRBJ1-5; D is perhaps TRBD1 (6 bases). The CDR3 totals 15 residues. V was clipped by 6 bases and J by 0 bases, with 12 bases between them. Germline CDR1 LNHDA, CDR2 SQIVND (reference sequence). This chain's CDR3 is CASRDDRSSNQPQHF. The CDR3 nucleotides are TGTGCCAGTAGGGACGACAGGTCTAGCAATCAGCCCCAGCATTTT.

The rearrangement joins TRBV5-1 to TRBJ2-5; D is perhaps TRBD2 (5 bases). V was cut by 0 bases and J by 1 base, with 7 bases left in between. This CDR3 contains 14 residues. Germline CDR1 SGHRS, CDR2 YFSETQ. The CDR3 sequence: CASSLGGLQETQYF. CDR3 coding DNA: TGCGCCAGCAGCTTGGGAGGGCTCCAAGAGACCCAGTACTTC. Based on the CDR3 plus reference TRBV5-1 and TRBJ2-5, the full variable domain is KAGVTQTPRYLIKTRGQQVTLSCSPISGHRSVSWYQQTPGQGLQFLFEYFSETQRNKGNFPGRFSGRQFSNSRSEMNVSTLELGDSALYLCASSLGGLQETQYFGPGTRLLVL.

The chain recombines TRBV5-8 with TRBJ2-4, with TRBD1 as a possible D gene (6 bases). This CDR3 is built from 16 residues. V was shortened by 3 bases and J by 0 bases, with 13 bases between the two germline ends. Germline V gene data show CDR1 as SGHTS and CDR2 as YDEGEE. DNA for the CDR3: TGTGCCAGCAGCTCAGGGGTTAATTTAGCCAAAAACATTCAGTACTTC. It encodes CASSSGVNLAKNIQYF. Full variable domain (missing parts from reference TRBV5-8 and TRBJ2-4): EAGVTQSPTHLIKTRGQQATLRCSPISGHTSVYWYQQALGLGLQFLLWYDEGEERNRGNFPPRFSGRQFPNYSSELNVNALELEDSALYLCASSSGVNLAKNIQYFGAGTRLSVL.

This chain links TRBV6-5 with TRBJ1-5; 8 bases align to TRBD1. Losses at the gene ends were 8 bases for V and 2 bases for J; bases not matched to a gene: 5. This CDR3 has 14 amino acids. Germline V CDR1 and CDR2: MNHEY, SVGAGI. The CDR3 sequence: CASGGTGRNQPQHF. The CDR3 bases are TGTGCCAGCGGTGGGACAGGCCGCAATCAGCCCCAGCATTTT.